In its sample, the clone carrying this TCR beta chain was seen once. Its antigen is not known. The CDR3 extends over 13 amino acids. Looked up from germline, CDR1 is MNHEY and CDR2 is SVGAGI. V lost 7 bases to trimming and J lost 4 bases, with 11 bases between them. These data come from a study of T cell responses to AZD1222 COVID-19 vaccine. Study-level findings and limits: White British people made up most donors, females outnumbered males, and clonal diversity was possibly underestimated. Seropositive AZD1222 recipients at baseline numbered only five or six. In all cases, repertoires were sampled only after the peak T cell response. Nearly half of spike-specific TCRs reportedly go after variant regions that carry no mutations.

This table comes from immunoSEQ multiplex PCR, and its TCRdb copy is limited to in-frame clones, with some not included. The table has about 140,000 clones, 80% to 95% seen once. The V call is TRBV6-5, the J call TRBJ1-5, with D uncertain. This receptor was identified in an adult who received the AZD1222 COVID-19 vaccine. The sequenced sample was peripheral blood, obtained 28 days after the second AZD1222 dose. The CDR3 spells CASTEGRNQPQHF. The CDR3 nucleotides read TGTGCCAGCACCGAAGGGCGGAATCAGCCCCAGCATTTT.